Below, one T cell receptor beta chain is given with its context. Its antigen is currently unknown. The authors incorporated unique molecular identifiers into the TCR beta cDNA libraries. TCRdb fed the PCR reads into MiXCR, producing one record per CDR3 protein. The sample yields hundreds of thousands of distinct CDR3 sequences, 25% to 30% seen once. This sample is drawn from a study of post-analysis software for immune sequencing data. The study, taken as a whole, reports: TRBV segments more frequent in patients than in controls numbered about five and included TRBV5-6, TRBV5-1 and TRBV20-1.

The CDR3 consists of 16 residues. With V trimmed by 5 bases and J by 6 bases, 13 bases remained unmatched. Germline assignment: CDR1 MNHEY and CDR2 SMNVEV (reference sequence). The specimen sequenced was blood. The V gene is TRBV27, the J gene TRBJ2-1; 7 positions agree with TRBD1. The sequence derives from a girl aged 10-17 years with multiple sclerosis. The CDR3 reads CASSGKQGFGGNEQFF. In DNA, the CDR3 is TGTGCCAGCAGTGGAAAACAGGGGTTCGGCGGCAATGAGCAGTTCTTC.